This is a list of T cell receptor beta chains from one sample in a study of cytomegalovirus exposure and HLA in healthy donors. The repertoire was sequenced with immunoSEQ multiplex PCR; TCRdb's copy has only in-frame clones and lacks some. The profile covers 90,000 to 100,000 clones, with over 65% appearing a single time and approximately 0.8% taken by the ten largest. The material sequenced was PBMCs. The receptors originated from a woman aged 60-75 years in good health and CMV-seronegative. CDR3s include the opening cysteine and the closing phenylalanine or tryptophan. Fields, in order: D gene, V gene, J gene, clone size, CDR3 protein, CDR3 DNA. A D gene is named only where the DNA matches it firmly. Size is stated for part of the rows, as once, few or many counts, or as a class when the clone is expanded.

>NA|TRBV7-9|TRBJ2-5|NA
CASSPQGDNGETQYF
TGTGCCAGCAGCCCACAGGGAGATAATGGAGAGACCCAGTACTTC
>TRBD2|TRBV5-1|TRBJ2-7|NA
CASSVGLAGSTYEQYF
TGCGCCAGCAGCGTGGGACTAGCGGGTTCGACCTACGAGCAGTACTTC
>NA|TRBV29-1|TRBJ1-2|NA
CSVEDAGGNYGYTF
TGCAGCGTTGAAGATGCGGGTGGTAACTATGGCTACACCTTC
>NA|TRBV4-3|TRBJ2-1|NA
CASSQDRGVGGWEQFF
TGCGCCAGCAGCCAAGATCGGGGGGTCGGGGGCTGGGAGCAGTTCTTC
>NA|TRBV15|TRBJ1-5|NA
CATSRDGDFQQPQHF
TGTGCCACCAGCAGAGACGGGGACTTCCAACAGCCCCAGCATTTT
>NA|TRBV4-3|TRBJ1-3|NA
CASSQDRGTGNTIYF
TGCGCCAGCAGCCAGGACCGGGGGACTGGAAACACCATATATTTT
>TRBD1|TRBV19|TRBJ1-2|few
CASSISTGAGYGYTF
TGTGCCAGTAGTATCTCGACAGGGGCAGGCTATGGCTACACCTTC
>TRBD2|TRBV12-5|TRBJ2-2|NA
CASLSGGAGELFF
TGTGCTAGTCTCTCCGGGGGGGCCGGGGAGCTGTTTTTT
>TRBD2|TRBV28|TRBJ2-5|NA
CASSLGGTSGRQETQYF
TGTGCCAGCAGTTTAGGGGGGACTAGCGGGAGACAAGAGACCCAGTACTTC
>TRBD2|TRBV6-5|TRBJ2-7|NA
CASSYAGLAGANEQYF
TGTGCCAGCAGTTACGCGGGACTAGCGGGAGCAAATGAGCAGTACTTC